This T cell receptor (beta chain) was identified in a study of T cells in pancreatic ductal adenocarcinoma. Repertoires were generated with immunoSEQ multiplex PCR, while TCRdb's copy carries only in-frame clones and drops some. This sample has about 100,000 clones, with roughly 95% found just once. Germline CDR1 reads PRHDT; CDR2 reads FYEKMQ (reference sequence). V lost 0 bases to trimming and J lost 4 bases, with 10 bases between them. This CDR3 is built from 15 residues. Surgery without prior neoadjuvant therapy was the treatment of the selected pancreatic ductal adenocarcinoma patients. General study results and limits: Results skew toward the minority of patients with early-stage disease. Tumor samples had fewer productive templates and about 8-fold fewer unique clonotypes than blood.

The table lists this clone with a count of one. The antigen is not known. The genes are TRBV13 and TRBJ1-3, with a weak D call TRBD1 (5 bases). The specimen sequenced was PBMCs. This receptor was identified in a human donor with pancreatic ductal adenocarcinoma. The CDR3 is CASSLGARAGNTIYF. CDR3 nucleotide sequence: TGTGCCAGCAGCTTAGGGGCCAGGGCCGGAAACACCATATATTTT.